Listed below are T cell receptor beta chains from one sample, sequenced in a study of shared clonotypes between healthy human individuals. The method was immunoSEQ multiplex PCR; TCRdb's version includes in-frame clones alone and lacks a portion of them. The sample lists about 470,000 clones; about four fifths were seen once. The sample comprised PBMCs. The receptors come from a woman aged 40 to 49 in good health. Some clones in this sample may be carry-over from other donors' samples. CDR3s leave out the opening cysteine and the closing phenylalanine or tryptophan. The order of the fields is J gene, V gene, D gene, CDR3 protein. A D gene is named only where the DNA matches it firmly.

J: TRBJ2-7
V: TRBV28
D: -
CDR3: ASSINYEQY

J: TRBJ1-5
V: TRBV6-5
D: -
CDR3: ASSYRQLTRPQH

J: TRBJ1-1
V: TRBV10-2
D: -
CDR3: ASSAIPRGTEAF

J: TRBJ2-5
V: TRBV5-1
D: -
CDR3: ASSLGQGGGETQY

J: TRBJ1-1
V: TRBV30
D: -
CDR3: AWTLGRDTEAF

J: TRBJ1-2
V: TRBV10-3
D: TRBD1
CDR3: AISETGTGALGYGYT

J: TRBJ1-2
V: TRBV7-2
D: -
CDR3: ASSLNWGHQYGYT

J: TRBJ2-7
V: TRBV7-2
D: -
CDR3: ASSSAARGGSYEQY

J: TRBJ1-4
V: TRBV6-1
D: -
CDR3: ASSGMIDEKLF

J: TRBJ2-7
V: TRBV28
D: -
CDR3: ASSLSSGYQY

J: TRBJ2-7
V: TRBV27
D: -
CDR3: ASSLKPSYEQY

J: TRBJ2-1
V: TRBV12-5
D: -
CDR3: ASGAPGRQQF

J: TRBJ2-2
V: TRBV4-2
D: TRBD2
CDR3: ASSHGLAGSPGELF

J: TRBJ1-4
V: TRBV7-2
D: -
CDR3: ASSLPGATNEKLF

J: TRBJ2-1
V: TRBV15
D: TRBD2
CDR3: ATSNTIAGEQF

J: TRBJ1-2
V: TRBV11-2
D: -
CDR3: ASSLDRRDGYT

J: TRBJ1-1
V: TRBV7-8
D: TRBD1
CDR3: ASSLAQGAEAF

J: TRBJ2-7
V: TRBV19
D: -
CDR3: ASSMGRAEYYEQY

J: TRBJ2-7
V: TRBV7-9
D: -
CDR3: ASSFTVSAYEQY

J: TRBJ2-3
V: TRBV7-8
D: -
CDR3: ASSYGDLTQY

J: TRBJ2-5
V: TRBV15
D: -
CDR3: ATSREARAGRETQY

J: TRBJ1-3
V: TRBV28
D: -
CDR3: ASRSREPGNTIY

J: TRBJ2-2
V: TRBV27
D: TRBD2
CDR3: ASRSGRFTGELF

J: TRBJ1-6
V: TRBV6-6
D: -
CDR3: ASSYSGSYNSPLH

J: TRBJ2-7
V: TRBV5-1
D: -
CDR3: ASSRRDYYEQY

J: TRBJ2-3
V: TRBV9
D: -
CDR3: ASSVRSGADTQY

J: TRBJ2-7
V: TRBV11-1
D: -
CDR3: ASSSRPSTAPYEQY

J: TRBJ1-2
V: TRBV7-2
D: -
CDR3: ASSRTTGPLLGGYT

J: TRBJ1-2
V: TRBV25-1
D: -
CDR3: ASSELARVGDGYT

J: TRBJ2-7
V: TRBV27
D: -
CDR3: ASSPRPSATYEQY

J: TRBJ1-1
V: TRBV29-1
D: -
CDR3: SVDGLGRRRAF

J: TRBJ2-7
V: TRBV27
D: TRBD1
CDR3: ASKRQGPSYEQY

J: TRBJ2-3
V: TRBV7-3
D: -
CDR3: ASSFAGGSTDTQY

J: TRBJ2-7
V: TRBV19
D: TRBD2
CDR3: ASSGLAGTYEQY

J: TRBJ1-1
V: TRBV20-1
D: TRBD1
CDR3: SASRGVRAF

J: TRBJ2-7
V: TRBV7-9
D: -
CDR3: ASSPRQSSYEQY

J: TRBJ2-7
V: TRBV15
D: -
CDR3: ATSRIGSGSYEQY

J: TRBJ1-2
V: TRBV29-1
D: -
CDR3: SVETVRDGYT

J: TRBJ1-5
V: TRBV30
D: -
CDR3: AWSVRSFRGQPQH

J: -
V: TRBV11-1
D: TRBD1
CDR3: ASSPWTGGRGNEQY

J: TRBJ2-7
V: TRBV6-5
D: TRBD2
CDR3: ASSSQTSGAPFGQY

J: TRBJ2-1
V: TRBV5-4
D: -
CDR3: ASSLKGVDEQF

J: TRBJ2-1
V: TRBV11-1
D: TRBD2
CDR3: ASTWEGRNEQF

J: TRBJ1-5
V: TRBV30
D: -
CDR3: ACEDSGRGAQH

J: TRBJ1-1
V: TRBV28
D: -
CDR3: ASSLTRTQGRGTEAF

J: TRBJ2-7
V: TRBV9
D: -
CDR3: ASSRGIVDEQY

J: TRBJ2-2
V: TRBV10-3
D: -
CDR3: AISPNYTGELF

J: TRBJ2-7
V: TRBV6-1
D: TRBD1
CDR3: ASRAYRDSYEQY

J: TRBJ2-2
V: TRBV7-3
D: -
CDR3: ASSLTVGGNTGELF

J: TRBJ2-3
V: TRBV5-1
D: -
CDR3: ASSLDVGGGTDTQY

J: TRBJ2-2
V: TRBV9
D: -
CDR3: ASSDRAEGGELF